Listed here are 15 T cell receptor beta chains from one sample, sequenced in a study of T cells in Graves' hyperthyroidism and ophthalmopathy. The source material, RNA transcripts, was used to amplify TCR beta CDR3 regions. RT-PCR in the first round (using the HTBI primer set) targeted the TCR CDR3. A single record per CDR3 protein comes from TCRdb applying MiXCR to the multiplex PCR reads. The table has more than 300,000 distinct CDR3 sequences, approximately 17% seen once. The sequencing sample was made of blood. Receptors were obtained from a man aged 18 to 29 with Graves' ophthalmopathy.

This clonotype came up a few times. This sequence joins TRBV5-6 and TRBJ2-3; 7 bases line up with TRBD2. The germline gives CDR1 SGHDT, CDR2 YYEEEE. The CDR3 has 17 amino acids. V shed 0 bases and J 8 bases; nucleotides not matched to a gene: 15. In DNA, the CDR3 is TGTGCCAGCAGCTTGGAGGCAGCTATAAATCCGGGGGGTACGCAGTATTTT. This codes for CASSLEAAINPGGTQYF.

This clonotype has at least ten counts. J is TRBJ2-1 and V is TRBV27; 11 bases agree with TRBD2. Trimming removed 4 bases from V and 5 bases from J; junction bases left unmatched: 4. The CDR3 spans 15 residues. CDR1 and CDR2 (germline): MNHEY, SMNVEV (reference sequence). CDR3 sequence reads: CASSSGLAANNEQFF. CDR3 sequence (DNA): TGTGCCAGCAGTTCGGGACTAGCGGCCAACAATGAGCAGTTCTTC.

Ten or more counts support this clonotype. The chain couples TRBV2 to TRBJ1-6; TRBD1 might be the D (5 bases). CDR1 and CDR2 from the germline V gene are SNHLY and FYNNEI. The CDR3 runs to 15 residues. Trimming left V 6 bases short and J 1 base short, with 10 bases between. The CDR3 spells CASSRDGSYNSPLHF. DNA of the CDR3: TGTGCCAGCAGCAGGGATGGTTCCTATAATTCACCCCTCCACTTT.

Details on this clonotype: Since a much larger clone is just one base distant, this may be a read error. This sequence joins TRBV6-5 and TRBJ1-1; D is unclear. Trimming took off 0 bases at V and 6 bases at J, with 14 bases between the two ends. Germline V CDR1 and CDR2: MNHEY, SVGAGI. The CDR3 has 15 residues. CDR3 sequence reads: CASSYSAEADAEAFF. The CDR3 DNA is TGTGCCAGCAGTTACTCAGCGGAGGCGGACGCTGAAGCTTTCTTT.

CDR3 in amino acids: CASRFLRLGSDSSYEQYF. Written as DNA, the CDR3 is TGTGCCAGCAGATTTCTTCGACTTGGTAGCGATTCCTCCTACGAGCAGTACTTC. The genes are TRBV6-2 or TRBV6-3 and TRBJ2-7; tentatively, D is TRBD2 (5 bases). The CDR3 consists of 18 residues. Germline V gene lookup returns CDR1 MNHEY and CDR2 SVGEGT. The V end lost 6 bases, the J end lost 0 bases, and 24 bases lay between the germline ends.

CDR3 DNA: TGCAGTGCTAGAGATTCGGGGGGAGTAGGAGAAAAACTGTTTTTT. Translated: CSARDSGGVGEKLFF. V gene TRBV20-1 combines with J gene TRBJ1-4; tentative D call: TRBD1 (5 bases). Germline V CDR1 and CDR2: DFQATT, SNEGSKA (reference sequence). Trimming cost V 0 bases and J 8 bases, with 16 bases left between them. This CDR3 is 15 amino acids long.

This clonotype was picked up a small number of times. The J gene is TRBJ1-5, the V gene TRBV5-5, with unresolved D. V dropped 1 base and J dropped 2 bases, with 10 bases sitting between them. CDR3 size: 15 residues. Germline lookup yields CDR1 SGHKS and CDR2 YYEKEE (reference sequence). DNA for the CDR3: TGTGCCAGCAGCTTGTCTCCAGGTCGCAATCAGCCCCAGCATTTT. Protein sequence: CASSLSPGRNQPQHF.

This clonotype came up a few times. The rearrangement links TRBV19 to TRBJ2-1, with D unclear. Per the germline V gene, CDR1 is LNHDA and CDR2 is SQIVND (reference sequence). Trimming took 7 bases from V and 7 from J, leaving 20 bases between them. The CDR3 has 15 amino acids. The CDR3 reads CASKSTGADGNEQFF. The DNA of the CDR3 is TGTGCCAGTAAATCCACCGGCGCAGATGGGAATGAGCAGTTCTTC.

This clonotype was seen repeatedly, ten times or more. The chain employs TRBV12-3 or TRBV12-4 and TRBJ2-1; 8 bases align to TRBD2. The CDR3 loop spans 15 amino acids. Trimming at V came to 6 bases and at J to 9 bases, leaving 13 bases not matched to a gene. The CDR3 loop is CASRVGVAGRAEQFF. The DNA for the CDR3 is TGTGCCAGCAGAGTTGGTGTAGCGGGGAGAGCTGAGCAGTTCTTC.

This clonotype was observed many times. The chain uses TRBV27 and TRBJ1-2; tentatively, D is TRBD1 (5 bases). The CDR3 runs 15 residues. Germline V CDR1 and CDR2: MNHEY, SMNVEV (reference sequence). The V gene lost 5 bases and the J gene lost 2 bases, with 15 bases spanning the gap. The CDR3 reads CASSILGTGNYGYTF. The CDR3 DNA is TGTGCCAGCAGTATACTCGGGACGGGGAACTATGGCTACACCTTC.

This clonotype was recorded at least ten times. The chain recombines TRBV29-1 with TRBJ2-5; perhaps D is TRBD1 or TRBD2 (6 bases each). Germline-derived CDR1 and CDR2 are SQVTM and ANQGSEA. The CDR3 has 13 amino acids. V lost 4 bases and J 2 bases, leaving 11 bases between the germline ends. In DNA form, the CDR3 reads TGCAGCGTTGCGGGGGACACTCAAGAGACCCAGTACTTC. Protein: CSVAGDTQETQYF.

There are a few counts of this clonotype. This sequence joins TRBV27 and TRBJ1-5; a weak D match, TRBD1 (5 bases). Deletions cut 4 bases from V and 5 bases from J, with 12 bases between. Germline V CDR1 and CDR2: MNHEY, SMNVEV (reference sequence). The length of the CDR3 is 14 residues. The CDR3 sequence: CASSWGGDDQPQHF. The CDR3, as DNA: TGTGCCAGCAGTTGGGGCGGGGATGATCAGCCCCAGCATTTT.

The chain links TRBV5-8 to TRBJ1-3, with D possibly TRBD1 on 5 matching bases. Per germline, CDR1 SGHTS and CDR2 YDEGEE. The CDR3 covers 14 residues. V lost 4 bases and J lost 9, with 17 bases in between. The CDR3 sequence: CASSAGTQPGTIYF. The CDR3 DNA is TGTGCCAGCAGCGCCGGGACTCAACCAGGCACCATATATTTT.

This clonotype was detected ten times or more. The chain has TRBV12-3 or TRBV12-4 and TRBJ2-7; D is unresolved. The CDR3 spans 11 residues. V was pared by 5 bases and J by 7 bases, with 9 bases between. The CDR3 region has the DNA TGTGCCAGCAGTGTAACTCGGGAGCAGTACTTC. This codes for CASSVTREQYF.

The chain couples TRBV4-1 to TRBJ1-4; D not certain. Germline V gives CDR1 MGHRA, CDR2 YSYEKL. Trimming left V 1 base short and J 3 bases short, with 6 bases between. The CDR3 spans 14 residues. The CDR3 loop is CASSQGYSNEKLFF. DNA for the CDR3: TGCGCCAGCAGCCAAGGATATTCTAATGAAAAACTGTTTTTT.